A selection of T cell receptor beta chains follows, all from one sample in a study of blood T cell repertoires in COVID-19. The method was immunoSEQ multiplex PCR; TCRdb's version includes in-frame clones alone and lacks a portion of them. The profile shows 350,000 to 450,000 clones, more than 80% of them singletons. Sample: PBMCs or T cells enriched from blood (not recorded which). The receptor set was obtained from a young man who had recovered from COVID-19. Each CDR3 is given with its conserved first and last residue. A D gene is named only where the DNA matches it firmly. Not every row has a clone size; where given, it reads once, few, many or a size class.

TRBJ2-1,once,NA,TRBV24-1,TGTGCCACCAGTGATTTGGGGGGGGCGCACCTCCATGAGCAGTTCTTC,CATSDLGGAHLHEQFF
TRBJ1-4,once,TRBD1,TRBV9,TGTGCCAGCAGCGTCGCCGGGACAGGGGATACCACAACTAATGAAAAACTGTTTTTT,CASSVAGTGDTTTNEKLFF
TRBJ1-1,NA,NA,TRBV6-5,TGTGCCAGCAGTTACACCACGGGCGGAGGGAACCCTGAAGCTTTCTTT,CASSYTTGGGNPEAFF
TRBJ1-2,once,NA,TRBV6-1,TGTGCCAGCAGTGAAGCGGGGGGGACCTATGGCTACACCTTC,CASSEAGGTYGYTF
TRBJ2-3,NA,NA,TRBV10-2,TGCGCCAGTCTAAGGGACTCCGGTACGCAGTATTTT,CASLRDSGTQYF
TRBJ2-7,NA,NA,TRBV5-1,TGCGCCAGCAGCTTGGAGGCGGCCCCCTACGAGCAGTACTTC,CASSLEAAPYEQYF
TRBJ2-7,few,NA,TRBV5-6,TGTGCCAGCAGCTTGGGGCAGGGTGCAGCGGGCCTTTACGAGCAGTACTTC,CASSLGQGAAGLYEQYF
TRBJ1-5,NA,NA,TRBV27,TGTGCCAGCAGTTCAACGGCAGGGATTAGCAATCAGCCCCAGCATTTT,CASSSTAGISNQPQHF
TRBJ1-2,NA,NA,TRBV28,TGTGCCAGCAGTTTGAGTGACAGTTTATATGGCTACACCTTC,CASSLSDSLYGYTF
TRBJ2-7,NA,NA,TRBV3-1/TRBV3-2,TGTGCCAGCAGCCAAGGTCCAACTACTTCCTACGAGCAGTACTTC,CASSQGPTTSYEQYF
TRBJ2-7,NA,TRBD1,TRBV7-7,TGTGCTGGACAGGGGGAGAGCTCCTACGAGCAGTACTTC,CAGQGESSYEQYF
TRBJ1-4,NA,TRBD1,TRBV19,TGTGCCAGTAGTTCCCGGGACAGGGGCTTCCGTGAAAAACTGTTTTTT,CASSSRDRGFREKLFF
TRBJ1-1,NA,TRBD1,TRBV12-3/TRBV12-4,TGTGCCAGCAGTGAGAGGGACAGGGAAGCTTTCTTT,CASSERDREAFF
TRBJ2-5,NA,TRBD1,TRBV28,TGTGCCAGCAGTGTACCAGGGGGTCGGGAGACCCAGTACTTC,CASSVPGGRETQYF
TRBJ2-2,NA,NA,TRBV18,TGTGCCAGCTCACAATTTTTTATAAGCGGAACGACCGGGGAGCTGTTTTTT,CASSQFFISGTTGELFF
TRBJ2-1,NA,NA,TRBV4-1,TGCGCCAGCAGCCAAGACGGAATGGGAGTAAATGAGCAGTTCTTC,CASSQDGMGVNEQFF
TRBJ2-1,NA,TRBD2,TRBV28,TGTGCCAGCAGATTCAGCGGGATGTCCTACAATGAGCAGTTCTTC,CASRFSGMSYNEQFF
TRBJ1-5,NA,NA,TRBV19,TGTGCCAGTAGTATAGGGCTGGGGGGGCCCCATCAGCCCCAGCATTTT,CASSIGLGGPHQPQHF
TRBJ2-1,NA,NA,TRBV14,TGTGCCAGCAGCCAAGACGGAGAGGACTGGGCCTACAATGAGCAGTTCTTC,CASSQDGEDWAYNEQFF
TRBJ2-3,NA,TRBD2,TRBV9,TGTGCCAGCAGTAACATAGAGCGGGAGTGGACAGATACGCAGTATTTT,CASSNIEREWTDTQYF
TRBJ2-7,NA,TRBD1,TRBV12-3/TRBV12-4,TGTGCCAGCAGTCCGACAGGGTACGAGCAGTACTTC,CASSPTGYEQYF
TRBJ2-2,few,TRBD2,TRBV2,TGTGCCAGCGTACCAGCGGGAGGGCCTGTCACCGGGGAGCTGTTTTTT,CASVPAGGPVTGELFF
TRBJ2-7,NA,TRBD1,TRBV5-4,TGTGCCAGCAGCTCCCGGACAGGGGGCTCGCACGAGCAGTACTTC,CASSSRTGGSHEQYF
TRBJ2-1,NA,NA,TRBV7-8,TGTGCCAGCAGCTGGGGACTTGGCCATGAGCAGTTCTTC,CASSWGLGHEQFF
TRBJ2-2,NA,NA,TRBV2,TGTGCCAGCAGTCGGGGTTTCCGGGAGCTGTTTTTT,CASSRGFRELFF
TRBJ2-5,NA,NA,TRBV5-1,TGCGCCAGCAGCTTGGTGGCTGGGTTCGGGGAGACCCAGTACTTC,CASSLVAGFGETQYF
TRBJ2-5,NA,NA,TRBV28,TGTGCCAGCAGTGCTAACAGGGAGACCCAGTACTTC,CASSANRETQYF
TRBJ2-2,NA,NA,TRBV14,TGTGCCAGCAGCCAAGTCTGGACACCCCTCGGCGGGGAGCTGTTTTTT,CASSQVWTPLGGELFF